What follows are 10 T cell receptor beta chains derived from one specimen sequenced in a study of radiotherapy plus CTLA-4 blockade in lung cancer (dated by TCRdb to about 2018). The library was built by means of the immunoSEQ multiplex PCR assay. TCRdb stores this immuneACCESS table with in-frame sequences only. Part of the clones is absent; in the studies checked, under half of the shortfall reflects unresolved V genes, and no reason is known for the rest. A total of over 80,000 clones appear in this sample, 83% of them only once. Together, the top ten hold 0.75% to 0.85% of the sample. The material was peripheral blood, obtained from a patient treated with radiotherapy plus ipilimumab. All receptors derive from a human donor with non-small cell lung cancer who had stable disease on radiotherapy plus ipilimumab.

With regard to this clone: Other nucleotide sequences in the sample specify the same CDR3. The chain combines TRBV9 with TRBJ1-2, with D unresolved. With 1 base removed from V and 4 bases from J, the gap between germline ends came to 5 bases. Germline assignment: CDR1 SGDLS and CDR2 YYNGEE. This CDR3 comprises 12 residues. CDR3 loop: CASSVRAYGYTF. CDR3 bases: TGTGCCAGCAGCGTACGGGCCTATGGCTACACCTTC.

The V and J genes are TRBV7-8 and TRBJ2-7, with 11 positions matching TRBD2. This CDR3 is 17 amino acids long. CDR1 is SGHVS and CDR2 is FQNEAQ in the germline V gene. V was pared by 6 bases and J by 1 base, with 11 bases of the junction left unmatched. The CDR3 region is CASSHSSGGGGSYEQYF. The CDR3 nucleotides are TGTGCCAGCAGTCACAGTAGCGGGGGGGGAGGATCCTACGAGCAGTACTTC.

The genes are TRBV29-1 and TRBJ1-1, with D possibly being TRBD1 (5 bases). The ends were cut back, 7 bases at V and 2 bases at J, with 14 bases in the middle. The germline V gene encodes CDR1 SQVTM and CDR2 ANQGSEA. CDR3 size: 13 residues. The CDR3 nucleotides are TGCAGCGGCGAGGGCAGGGCTAACACTGAAGCTTTCTTT. Encoded protein: CSGEGRANTEAFF.

The chain links TRBV6-7 to TRBJ1-6; possibly TRBD1 for D (5 bases). Being an ORF, TRBV6-7 has a function that is uncertain. The CDR3 runs 19 residues. V gave up 2 bases and J gave up 6 bases, with 23 bases separating them. CDR3 sequence: CASSYPRTTLDLSNSPLHF. CDR3 DNA sequence: TGTGCCAGCAGTTACCCCAGGACAACCCTAGACTTGAGTAATTCACCCCTCCACTTT.

J is TRBJ1-1 and V is TRBV5-1, with D perhaps matching TRBD1 (6 bases). Per germline, CDR1 SGHRS and CDR2 YFSETQ. CDR3 length: 14 amino acids. Trimming shortened V by 5 bases and J by 7 bases, and 18 bases separated the two germline ends. CDR3 DNA sequence: TGCGCCAGCAGGAAACAGGGAGGGGAAGATGAAGCTTTCTTT. It specifies CASRKQGGEDEAFF.

The V gene is TRBV4-1, the J gene TRBJ2-3; no reliable D call. Germline V gives CDR1 MGHRA, CDR2 YSYEKL. The length of the CDR3 is 14 residues. Trimming pared 3 bases from V and 6 bases from J, leaving 13 bases between. The CDR3 loop reads CASSHPDFMDTQYF. CDR3 in DNA: TGCGCCAGCAGCCACCCCGACTTCATGGATACGCAGTATTTT.

This rearrangement joins TRBV7-2 to TRBJ2-3, with 7 bases aligning to TRBD2. The germline CDR1 and CDR2 sequences are SGHTA and FQGNSA. The J segment lost 2 bases and the V segment lost 2 bases, leaving 13 bases of the junction unmatched. This CDR3 is built from 18 residues. The CDR3 here is CASSLRSRQRGSTDTQYF. For the CDR3, the DNA is TGTGCCAGCAGCTTAAGGAGCAGGCAGCGGGGATCCACAGATACGCAGTATTTT.

This clone was seen a single time. The chain uses TRBV5-1 and TRBJ2-5; no definite D call. Germline-derived CDR1 and CDR2 are SGHRS and YFSETQ. CDR3 length equals 14 residues. The V gene lost 1 base and the J gene lost 2 bases, with 9 bases spanning the gap. The CDR3 DNA reads TGCGCCAGCAGCTTGTTGCCGGCTCAAGAGACCCAGTACTTC. This sequence encodes CASSLLPAQETQYF.

The chain links TRBV6-4 to TRBJ2-6; D unresolved. V lost 3 bases, J lost 0 bases, and 9 bases lay in between. The CDR3 sequence is 16 residues long. Germline-derived CDR1 and CDR2 are MRHNA and SNTAGT. In DNA form, the CDR3 reads TGTGCCAGCAGTGAAGGGCCCAACTCTGGGGCCAACGTCCTGACTTTC. Its translation is CASSEGPNSGANVLTF.

V is TRBV6-5 and J is TRBJ2-1; a weak D match, TRBD2 (5 bases). The V end lost 6 bases, the J end lost 0 bases, and 12 bases lay between the germline ends. Germline CDR1 and CDR2: MNHEY and SVGAGI. The CDR3 consists of 15 residues. CDR3 protein: CASREDLSSYNEQFF. For the CDR3, the DNA is TGTGCCAGCAGGGAGGATTTGAGCTCCTACAATGAGCAGTTCTTC.